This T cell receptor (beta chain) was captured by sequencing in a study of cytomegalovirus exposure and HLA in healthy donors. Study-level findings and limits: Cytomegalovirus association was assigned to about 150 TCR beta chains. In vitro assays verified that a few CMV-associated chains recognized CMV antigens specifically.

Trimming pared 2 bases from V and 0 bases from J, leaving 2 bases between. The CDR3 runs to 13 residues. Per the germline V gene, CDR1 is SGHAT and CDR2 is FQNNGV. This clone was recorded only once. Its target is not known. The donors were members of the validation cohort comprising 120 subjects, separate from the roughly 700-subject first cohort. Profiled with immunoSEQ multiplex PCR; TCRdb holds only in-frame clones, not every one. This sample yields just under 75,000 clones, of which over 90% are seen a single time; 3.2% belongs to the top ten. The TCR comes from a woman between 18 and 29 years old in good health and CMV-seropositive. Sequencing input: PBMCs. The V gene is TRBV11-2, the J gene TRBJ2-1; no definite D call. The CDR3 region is CASSLHSYNEQFF. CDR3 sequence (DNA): TGTGCCAGCAGCTTACACTCCTACAATGAGCAGTTCTTC.